This entry is about one TCR beta chain. Healthy HIV-negative adults without recent acute infections or vaccinations served as donors. Germline loops: CDR1 SGHRS, CDR2 YFSETQ. The CDR3 loop spans 15 amino acids. V was pared by 0 bases and J by 2 bases, with 11 bases between. The source of the sample is a study of shared clonotypes between healthy human individuals. TCRdb's copy holds only in-frame clones and misses some; the assay was immunoSEQ multiplex PCR. The sample includes over 2 million clones, 85% to 95% of them seen just once. Sequencing was performed on naive CD4+ T cells sorted from blood. The subset was: CD45RA+ positively selected. The V call is TRBV5-1, the J call TRBJ1-1, with unresolved D. The receptor comes from a man between 18 and 35 years old in good health. CDR3 residues: CASSLVASLNTEAFF. In DNA form, the CDR3 reads TGCGCCAGCAGCTTGGTGGCCAGCCTCAACACTGAAGCTTTCTTT.